This TCR beta chain was retrieved from a study of T cell clonotyping in hematopoietic cell transplantation (dated by TCRdb to the early 2020s). Some background on the complete study: Pretransplant samples from recipients were collected after cytoreduction. The study collected more than 120 blood samples from 30 to 35 consecutive transplant recipients and their related donors. Recruitment of patients was conducted between late 2015 and January 2017, and follow-up was continued until late 2020 or death. Results and caveats for the whole study, not just this receptor: Donor and pretransplant recipient Inverse Simpson Index values predicted broader posttransplant TCR repertoire diversity. Sample size was limited, and cells were not sorted, so CD4 and CD8 repertoire contributions could not be separated. A decrease in recipient TCR diversity was observed after transplant, and a progressive increase in pathologically expanded clonotypes was seen from day 30 to day 180. Only a small fraction of recipient repertoires overlapped donor repertoires, with over 97% appearing de novo at the given depth.

CDR1 and CDR2, per the germline V gene, are SGHNT and YENEEA. V was cut back by 1 base and J by 4 bases, leaving a gap of 10 bases between them. The CDR3 covers 14 residues, taking in both the cysteine and the phenylalanine. CDR3 DNA is the only sequence kept; it has 42 bases, read in frame from the first base. Concerning this clone itself: The target of this receptor is not known. Base qualities were left out, and no much larger clone turns up one base away.

The sample's time point label is to be understood as: recipient sample about 28 days before transplant, after cytoreduction. Blood from recipients was drawn roughly 28 days before transplant, then again at days 30, 100 and 180 after transplant. Nuclei Lysis Solution was used to extract genomic DNA from fresh or cryopreserved unfractionated peripheral blood mononuclear cells. The immunoSEQ assay, a bias-controlled multiplex PCR with V- and J-specific primers, was used to amplify TCR beta CDR3 regions from genomic DNA. A second PCR step added a proprietary barcode and Illumina adapter sequences to the CDR3 amplicons. An Illumina MiSeq instrument was used to sequence the CDR3 libraries. The authors' analysis ran thus. immunoSEQ Analyzer 3.0 was used for export and quality control, with R Bioconductor and Immunarch used for downstream analyses. Only productive rearrangements in the normalized downsampled data set were used to calculate repertoire metrics. In the normalized cohort, clonotypes with more than 5 templates were defined as pathologically expanded. The Inverse Simpson Index was used to measure repertoire diversity. To capture all clonotypes, CMV-specificity analyses were performed on the non-normalized data set. TCRdb carries this immuneACCESS record with in-frame sequences only. Its versions omit some clonotypes, under half of them owing to an unresolved V gene in the studies checked, with the rest unexplained. D and trimming come from the DNA, and the V and J calls and clone size come from that table. In all, the sample holds 16,000 or so clones, and roughly 93% of those were seen once. Together, the top ten hold roughly 1.8% of the sample.

The material sequenced was peripheral blood mononuclear cells, taken before stem cell transplant. The clonotype comes from a man aged 18 to 29 with biphenotypic leukemia. Some clones in this sample may be carry-over from other donors' samples. This sequence uses TRBV11-3 and TRBJ1-1; TRBD1 is possibly the D segment (5 matching bases). The CDR3 region reads CASSLVKRGTEAFF. The DNA reads as follows: TGTGCCAGCAGCTTAGTGAAAAGGGGCACTGAAGCTTTCTTT.